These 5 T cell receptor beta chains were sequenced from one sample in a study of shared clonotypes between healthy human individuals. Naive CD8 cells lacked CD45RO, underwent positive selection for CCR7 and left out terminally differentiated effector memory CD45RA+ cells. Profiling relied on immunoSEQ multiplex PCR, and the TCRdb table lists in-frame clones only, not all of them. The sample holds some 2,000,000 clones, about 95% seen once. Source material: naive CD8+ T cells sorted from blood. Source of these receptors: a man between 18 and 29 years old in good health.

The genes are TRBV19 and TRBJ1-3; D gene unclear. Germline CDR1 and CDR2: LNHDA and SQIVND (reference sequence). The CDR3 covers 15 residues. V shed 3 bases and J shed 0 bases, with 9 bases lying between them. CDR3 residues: CASSIDGYSGNTIYF. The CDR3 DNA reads TGTGCCAGTAGTATTGACGGTTACTCTGGAAACACCATATATTTT.

The CDR3 DNA follows: TGTGCCAGCAGCTTAGCCGGGACAGGGGGGACCGAGCAGTACTTC. Translated: CASSLAGTGGTEQYF. The chain has TRBV7-6 and TRBJ2-7, with 11 bases matching TRBD1. Germline values: CDR1 SGHVS, CDR2 FNYEAQ. J gave up 6 bases and V 0 bases, and 4 bases lay outside the gene matches. The CDR3 runs 15 residues.

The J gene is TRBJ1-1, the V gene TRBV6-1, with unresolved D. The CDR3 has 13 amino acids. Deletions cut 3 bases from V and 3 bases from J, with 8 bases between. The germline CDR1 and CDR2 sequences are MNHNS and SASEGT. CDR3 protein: CASSEWVYTEAFF. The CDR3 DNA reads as TGTGCCAGCAGTGAGTGGGTGTACACTGAAGCTTTCTTT.

The DNA for the CDR3 is TGTGCCAGCAGCACCGGACTAGCTGAAGAGACCCAGTACTTC. Encoded protein: CASSTGLAEETQYF. The V and J genes are TRBV5-6 and TRBJ2-5; TRBD2 matches at 8 bases. Germline CDR1 is SGHDT and CDR2 is YYEEEE. The CDR3 length is 14 residues. V lost 4 bases to trimming and J lost 3 bases; unmatched junction nucleotides: 5.

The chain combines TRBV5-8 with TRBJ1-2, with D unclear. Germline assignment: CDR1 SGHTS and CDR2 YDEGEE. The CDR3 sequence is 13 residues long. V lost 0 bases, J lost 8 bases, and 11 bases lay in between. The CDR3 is CASSLAAARGYTF. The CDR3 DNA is TGTGCCAGCAGCTTGGCGGCAGCGAGGGGCTACACCTTC.